Below, one TCR beta chain is given with its context. Antigen unknown. This sample is drawn from a study of cytomegalovirus exposure and HLA in healthy donors. Whole-study findings and limits: Across donors, sequencing depth was assumed by presence/absence analyses to be roughly uniform. Later, an analysis showed that TCR beta chains associated with HLA were more clonally expanded than others that were equally common.

The CDR3 covers 15 residues. V lost 0 bases and J lost 0; bases outside the gene matches: 0. Germline loops: CDR1 SGHRS, CDR2 YFSETQ. 60 Vbeta and 13 Jbeta primers were used in PCR. Profiled with immunoSEQ multiplex PCR; TCRdb holds only in-frame clones, not every one. Of hundreds of thousands of clones listed, around 80% are singletons. Material for sequencing was PBMCs. The rearrangement uses TRBV5-1 and TRBJ2-3; 8 nucleotides match TRBD2. The receptor was derived from a boy under 18 in good health and CMV-seronegative. The CDR3 DNA follows: TGCGCCAGCAGCTTGGTAGCGGGGAGCACAGATACGCAGTATTTT. As protein: CASSLVAGSTDTQYF.